This T cell receptor (beta chain) was obtained from a study of OX40 agonist ivuxolimab in advanced cancers. Per germline, CDR1 LNHDA and CDR2 SQIVND (reference sequence). The CDR3 has 14 residues. Trimming removed 2 bases at V and 4 bases at J, with 11 bases between. Clones were sequenced by immunoSEQ multiplex PCR, and TCRdb holds only the in-frame ones, with some missing. The profile shows 60,000 to 80,000 clones, 75% to 85% of them singletons. The input for sequencing was CD4+ or CD8+ T cells sorted from blood, taken in a trial of the OX40 agonist ivuxolimab. The J gene is TRBJ1-1, the V gene TRBV19, with unresolved D. The sequence derives from an adult with an advanced solid tumor such as melanoma, head and neck, liver or kidney cancer. CDR3 DNA: TGTGCCAGTAGTATATTGGGGTTTCCCACTGAAGCTTTCTTT. Its protein is CASSILGFPTEAFF.